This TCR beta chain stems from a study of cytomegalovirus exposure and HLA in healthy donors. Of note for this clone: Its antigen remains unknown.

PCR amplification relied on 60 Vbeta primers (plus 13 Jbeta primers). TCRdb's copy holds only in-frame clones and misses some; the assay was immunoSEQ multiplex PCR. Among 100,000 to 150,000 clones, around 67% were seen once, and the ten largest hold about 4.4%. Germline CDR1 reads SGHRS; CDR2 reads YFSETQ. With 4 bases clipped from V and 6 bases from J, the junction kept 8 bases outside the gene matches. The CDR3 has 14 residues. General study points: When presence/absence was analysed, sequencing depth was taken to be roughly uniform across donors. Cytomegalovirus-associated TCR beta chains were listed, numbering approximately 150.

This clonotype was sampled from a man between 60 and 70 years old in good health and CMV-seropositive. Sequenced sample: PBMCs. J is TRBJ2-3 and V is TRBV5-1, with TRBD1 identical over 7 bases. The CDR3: CASSLFLTGDTQYF. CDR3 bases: TGCGCCAGCAGCCTATTCCTGACAGGGGATACGCAGTATTTT.